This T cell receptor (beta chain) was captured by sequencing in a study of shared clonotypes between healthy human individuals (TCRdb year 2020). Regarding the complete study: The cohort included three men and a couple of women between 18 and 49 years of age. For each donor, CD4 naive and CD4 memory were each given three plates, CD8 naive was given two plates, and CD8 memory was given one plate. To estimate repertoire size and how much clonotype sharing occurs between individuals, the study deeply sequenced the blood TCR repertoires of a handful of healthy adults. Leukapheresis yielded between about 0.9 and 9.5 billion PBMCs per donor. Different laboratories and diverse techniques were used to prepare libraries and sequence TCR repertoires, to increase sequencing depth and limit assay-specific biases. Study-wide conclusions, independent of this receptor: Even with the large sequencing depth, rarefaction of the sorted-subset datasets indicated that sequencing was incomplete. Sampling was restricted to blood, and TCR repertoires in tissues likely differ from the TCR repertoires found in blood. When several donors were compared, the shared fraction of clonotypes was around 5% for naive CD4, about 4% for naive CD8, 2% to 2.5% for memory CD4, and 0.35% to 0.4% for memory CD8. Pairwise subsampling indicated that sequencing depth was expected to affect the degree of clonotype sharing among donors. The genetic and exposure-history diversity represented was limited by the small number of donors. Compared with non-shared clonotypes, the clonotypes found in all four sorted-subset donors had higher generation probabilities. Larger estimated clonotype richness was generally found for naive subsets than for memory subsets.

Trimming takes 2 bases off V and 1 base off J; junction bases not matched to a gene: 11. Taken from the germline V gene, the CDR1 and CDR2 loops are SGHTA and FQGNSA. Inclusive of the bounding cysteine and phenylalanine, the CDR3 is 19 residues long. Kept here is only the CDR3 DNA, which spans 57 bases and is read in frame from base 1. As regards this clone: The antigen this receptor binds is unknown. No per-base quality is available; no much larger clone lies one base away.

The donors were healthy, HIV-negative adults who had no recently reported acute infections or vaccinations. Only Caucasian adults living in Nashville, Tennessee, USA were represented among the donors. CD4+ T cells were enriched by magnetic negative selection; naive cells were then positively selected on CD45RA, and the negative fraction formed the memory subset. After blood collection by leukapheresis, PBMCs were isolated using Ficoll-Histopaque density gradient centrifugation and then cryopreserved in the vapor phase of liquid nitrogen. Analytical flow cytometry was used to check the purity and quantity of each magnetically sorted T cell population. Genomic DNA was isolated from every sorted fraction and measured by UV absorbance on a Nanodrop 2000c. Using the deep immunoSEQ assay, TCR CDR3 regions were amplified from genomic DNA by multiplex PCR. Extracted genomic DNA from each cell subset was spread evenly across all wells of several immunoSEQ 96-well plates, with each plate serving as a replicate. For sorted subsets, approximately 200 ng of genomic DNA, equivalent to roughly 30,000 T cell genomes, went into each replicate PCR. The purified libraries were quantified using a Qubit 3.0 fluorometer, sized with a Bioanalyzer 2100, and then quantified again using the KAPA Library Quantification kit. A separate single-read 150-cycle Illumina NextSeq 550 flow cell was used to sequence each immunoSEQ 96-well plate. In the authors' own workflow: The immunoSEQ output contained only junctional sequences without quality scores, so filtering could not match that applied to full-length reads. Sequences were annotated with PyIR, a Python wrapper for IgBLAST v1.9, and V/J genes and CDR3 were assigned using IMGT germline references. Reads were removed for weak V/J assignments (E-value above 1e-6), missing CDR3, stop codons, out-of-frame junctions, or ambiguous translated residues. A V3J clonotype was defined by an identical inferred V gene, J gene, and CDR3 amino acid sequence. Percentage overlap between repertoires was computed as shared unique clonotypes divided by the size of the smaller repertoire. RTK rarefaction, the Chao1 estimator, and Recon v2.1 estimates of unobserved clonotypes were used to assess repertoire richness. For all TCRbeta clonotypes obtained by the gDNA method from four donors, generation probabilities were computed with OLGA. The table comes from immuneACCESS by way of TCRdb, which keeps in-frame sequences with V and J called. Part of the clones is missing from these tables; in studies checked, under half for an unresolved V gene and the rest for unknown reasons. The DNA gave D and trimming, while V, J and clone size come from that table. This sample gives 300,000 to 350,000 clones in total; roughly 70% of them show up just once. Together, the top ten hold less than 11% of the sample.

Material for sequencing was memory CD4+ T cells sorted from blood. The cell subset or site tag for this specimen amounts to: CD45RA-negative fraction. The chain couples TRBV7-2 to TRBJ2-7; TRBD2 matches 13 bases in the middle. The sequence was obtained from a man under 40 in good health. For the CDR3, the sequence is CASSLRTSGGGEGSYEQYF. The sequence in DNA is TGTGCCAGCAGCTTAAGGACTAGCGGGGGAGGGGAGGGATCCTACGAGCAGTACTTC.